Listed here are 17 T cell receptor beta chains from one sample, sequenced in a study of stem cell transplantation in POMP-related autoinflammatory disease. Clones were sequenced by immunoSEQ multiplex PCR, and TCRdb holds only the in-frame ones, with some missing. The sample records roughly 8,900 clones, about 90% being singletons. This material consisted of CD8+ T cells from PBMCs, taken after stem cell transplantation. The receptors come from a human patient with POMP-related autoinflammation and immune dysregulation (PRAID). Some T cells may be supplied by the graft donor.

The chain recombines TRBV6-5 with TRBJ2-2, with D possibly TRBD2 on 6 matching bases. Trimming stripped 5 bases from V and 5 bases from J, with 9 bases between. The CDR3 is 13 residues long. Per the germline V gene, CDR1 is MNHEY and CDR2 is SVGAGI. The CDR3 reads CASSRSGTGELFF. The CDR3 DNA reads as TGTGCCAGCAGTCGCAGCGGGACCGGGGAGCTGTTTTTT.

The J gene is TRBJ2-7, the V gene TRBV28; TRBD2 matches at 12 bases. Germline V CDR1 and CDR2: MDHEN, SYDVKM. With V trimmed by 4 bases and J by 6 bases, 4 bases remained unmatched. The CDR3 runs to 14 residues. The CDR3 DNA is TGTGCCAGCAGTTCCCTAGCGGGAGGGCCCGAGCAGTACTTC. Its protein is CASSSLAGGPEQYF. The variable domain in full, with the rest retrieved from reference TRBV28 and TRBJ2-7, is DVKVTQSSRYLVKRTGEKVFLECVQDMDHENMFWYRQDPGLGLRLIYFSYDVKMKEKGDIPEGYSVSREKKERFSLILESASTNQTSMYLCASSSLAGGPEQYFGPGTRLTVT.

This clone was seen a few times. The gene calls are TRBV6-5 and TRBJ1-2, with TRBD1 matching 7 bases. This CDR3 is built from 16 residues. The V segment lost 0 bases and the J segment 3 bases; nucleotides outside the gene matches: 7. The V gene's germline CDR1 is MNHEY and CDR2 SVGAGI. CDR3 protein: CASSYSPLGQDYGYTF. The DNA for the CDR3 is TGTGCCAGCAGTTACTCACCCTTAGGACAGGACTATGGCTACACCTTC.

The gene calls are TRBV5-4 and TRBJ2-5; no reliable D call. Deletions cut 2 bases from V and 4 bases from J, with 9 bases between. Germline CDR1 and CDR2: SGHNT and YYREEE (reference sequence). The length of the CDR3 is 13 residues. This CDR3 reads CASSLGNGETQYF. The CDR3 DNA is TGTGCCAGCAGCTTAGGAAATGGAGAGACCCAGTACTTC. Complete variable domain (other parts from reference TRBV5-4 and TRBJ2-5): ETGVTQSPTHLIKTRGQQVTLRCSSQSGHNTVSWYQQALGQGPQFIFQYYREEENGRGNFPPRFSGLQFPNYSSELNVNALELDDSALYLCASSLGNGETQYFGPGTRLLVL.

The gene calls are TRBV18 and TRBJ2-7, with D possibly matching TRBD1 (5 bases). Germline V gives CDR1 KGHSH, CDR2 LQKENI. The CDR3 totals 12 residues. The V end lost 2 bases, the J end lost 3 bases, and 5 bases lay between the germline ends. The CDR3 DNA sequence: TGTGCCAGCTCACCAGACAGCTACGAGCAGTACTTC. Translated, it gives CASSPDSYEQYF.

The V and J genes are TRBV5-4 and TRBJ2-5, with TRBD1 matching 7 bases. There are 13 residues in the CDR3. V shed 3 bases, J shed 2 bases, and the junction held 1 base outside the gene matches. CDR1 is SGHNT and CDR2 is YYREEE in the germline V gene (reference sequence). The CDR3 coding sequence is TGTGCCAGCAGCTCAGGGGGTCAAGAGACCCAGTACTTC. Its translation: CASSSGGQETQYF.

The chain employs TRBV5-4 and TRBJ2-1; D is ambiguous. The length of the CDR3 is 15 residues. V was cut by 0 bases and J by 4 bases, with 11 bases left in between. Per the germline V gene, CDR1 is SGHNT and CDR2 is YYREEE (reference sequence). The CDR3 DNA reads as TGTGCCAGCAGCTTGGTTGGGGTACATTACAATGAGCAGTTCTTC. Translation gives CASSLVGVHYNEQFF.

DNA of the CDR3: TGCAGCGCCGCCGGGACGGCCTCATCGTCTGAAGCTTTCTTT. Its translation is CSAAGTASSSEAFF. The chain is built from TRBV29-1 and TRBJ1-1, with D possibly being TRBD1 (5 bases). Trimming took 7 bases from V and 6 from J, leaving 21 bases between them. This CDR3 is 14 amino acids long. Looked up from germline, CDR1 is SQVTM and CDR2 is ANQGSEA.

V gene TRBV4-1 combines with J gene TRBJ2-1, with D perhaps TRBD2 (6 bases). The CDR3 contains 18 residues. CDR1 and CDR2 (germline): MGHRA, YSYEKL. V lost 1 base, J lost 3 bases, and 19 bases lay in between. The CDR3 nucleotides read TGCGCCAGCAGCCAAGTCCCCTTAGCGGTAACCTTCTACAATGAGCAGTTCTTC. Its protein is CASSQVPLAVTFYNEQFF.

V usage is TRBV2 and J usage is TRBJ1-1; D not certain. The CDR3 spans 13 residues. V was shortened by 5 bases and J by 3 bases, with 10 bases between the two germline ends. The germline gives CDR1 SNHLY, CDR2 FYNNEI. The CDR3 region has the DNA TGTGCCAGCAGTTCTACCGGGGACACTGAAGCTTTCTTT. As protein: CASSSTGDTEAFF.

The chain employs TRBV27 and TRBJ2-1; D uncertain. The CDR3 consists of 12 residues. V dropped 6 bases and J dropped 9 bases, with 12 bases sitting between them. Germline-derived CDR1 and CDR2 are MNHEY and SMNVEV (reference sequence). The chain's CDR3 is CASSPRLGEQFF. In DNA form, the CDR3 reads TGTGCCAGCAGCCCGAGGTTGGGTGAGCAGTTCTTC.

The J gene is TRBJ1-2, the V gene TRBV9, with 10 bases lining up with TRBD1. This CDR3 spans 17 amino acids. Germline trimming cut 3 bases from V and 3 bases from J; bases unmatched to any gene: 11. CDR1 is SGDLS and CDR2 is YYNGEE in the germline V gene. CDR3 sequence reads: CASSGEDRDRGYYGYTF. In nucleotides, the CDR3 is TGTGCCAGCAGCGGAGAGGACCGGGACAGGGGCTACTATGGCTACACCTTC.

CDR3 DNA sequence: TGTGCCAGCAGCTTGTTGTACGGAAACCCATCCGCAGATACGCAGTATTTT. This gives the protein CASSLLYGNPSADTQYF. The gene calls are TRBV7-9 and TRBJ2-3; D remains ambiguous. V shed 3 bases and J shed 4 bases, with 20 bases lying between them. This CDR3 comprises 17 residues. Germline V gene lookup returns CDR1 SEHNR and CDR2 FQNEAQ (reference sequence).

The V and J genes are TRBV11-2 and TRBJ1-1; D is ambiguous. Trimming took off 4 bases at V and 8 bases at J, with 17 bases between the two ends. This CDR3 is built from 14 residues. Germline CDR1 is SGHAT and CDR2 is FQNNGV. CDR3 bases: TGTGCCAGCAGCTCGCTCCGTACCCATCTAGAAGCTTTCTTT. It translates to CASSSLRTHLEAFF.

The genes are TRBV27 and TRBJ2-1, with TRBD2 matching 10 bases. This CDR3 has 15 amino acids. Germline lookup yields CDR1 MNHEY and CDR2 SMNVEV (reference sequence). Trimming took 0 bases from V and 8 from J; bases not matched to a gene: 4. In nucleotides, the CDR3 is TGTGCCAGCAGTTTATCGGGACTAGCGTTTGATGAGCAGTTCTTC. It translates to CASSLSGLAFDEQFF.

The chain uses TRBV5-5 and TRBJ1-1; 9 nucleotides align to TRBD1. The CDR3 has 16 residues. V lost 3 bases and J lost 7; bases outside the gene matches: 13. CDR1 is SGHKS, CDR2 YYEKEE, per germline (reference sequence). CDR3 protein: CASSSLVYRGLIEAFF. The CDR3 region has the DNA TGTGCCAGCAGCTCCCTCGTTTACAGGGGGCTAATTGAAGCTTTCTTT.

The chain joins TRBV7-9 to TRBJ1-1, with D hard to call. V lost 2 bases, J lost 5 bases, and 9 bases lay in between. Germline V gene sequence: CDR1 SEHNR, CDR2 FQNEAQ (reference sequence). The CDR3 consists of 13 residues. This chain's CDR3 is CASSLQRGTEAFF. CDR3 coding DNA: TGTGCCAGCAGCTTACAGCGAGGAACTGAAGCTTTCTTT.